The 19 T cell receptor beta chains reported below all come from one sample, sequenced in a study of T cell responses to AZD1222 COVID-19 vaccine. The method was immunoSEQ multiplex PCR; TCRdb's version includes in-frame clones alone and lacks a portion of them. The sample consists of 120,000 or so clones, roughly 90% of them appearing once. The sequences come from peripheral blood, collected 28 days after the second AZD1222 dose. The source is an adult who received the AZD1222 COVID-19 vaccine.

The chain combines TRBV7-2 with TRBJ2-2; 10 positions agree with TRBD1. The germline V gene encodes CDR1 SGHTA and CDR2 FQGNSA. Trimming at V came to 5 bases and at J to 7 bases, leaving 4 bases not matched to a gene. The CDR3 spans 14 residues. CDR3 residues: CASSPRTGGGELFF. In DNA form, the CDR3 reads TGTGCCAGCAGCCCGCGGACAGGGGGCGGGGAGCTGTTTTTT.

The V call is TRBV6-2 or TRBV6-3, the J call TRBJ2-1; D is possibly TRBD1 (6 bases). Germline loops: CDR1 MNHEY, CDR2 SVGEGT. CDR3 length: 13 amino acids. V lost 6 bases and J 12 bases, leaving 18 bases between the germline ends. The CDR3 loop is CASSGERQGRQFF. In DNA form, the CDR3 reads TGTGCCAGCAGCGGAGAAAGGCAGGGGCGGCAGTTCTTC.

There are a few counts of this clone. This chain uses TRBV4-3 with TRBJ1-6; D gene unclear. V was clipped by 0 bases and J by 9 bases, with 15 bases between them. CDR3 length: 16 amino acids. Germline values: CDR1 LGHNA, CDR2 YSLEER. For the CDR3, the DNA is TGCGCCAGCAGCCAAGACCTTCCGGGTGAGGGTTCACCCCTCCACTTT. Protein sequence: CASSQDLPGEGSPLHF.

The sample holds one count of this clone. The rearrangement uses TRBV10-3 and TRBJ1-6, with 7 positions matching TRBD1. The CDR3 sequence is 15 residues long. Losses at the gene ends were 0 bases for V and 8 bases for J; bases not matched to a gene: 4. Germline CDR1 reads ENHRY; CDR2 reads SYGVKD. CDR3 sequence: CAISESGQVDSPLHF. CDR3 sequence (DNA): TGTGCCATCAGTGAGTCCGGACAGGTCGATTCACCCCTCCACTTT.

The gene calls are TRBV10-3 and TRBJ1-6; D unclear. CDR1 and CDR2 from the germline V gene are ENHRY and SYGVKD. V was trimmed by 4 bases and J by 8 bases, leaving 15 bases between them. This CDR3 comprises 15 residues. Written as DNA, the CDR3 is TGTGCCATCAGTGGCCAGGACCCGCCCGATTCACCCCTCCACTTT. Translated: CAISGQDPPDSPLHF.

The chain joins TRBV3-1 (or the pseudogene TRBV3-2) to TRBJ1-5; D uncertain. Looked up from germline, CDR1 is LGHDT and CDR2 is YNNKEL (reference sequence). V lost 5 bases and J 5 bases, leaving 13 bases between the germline ends. The CDR3 sequence is 14 residues long. As DNA, the CDR3 is TGTGCCAGCAGCAGTACCTACAGAGATCAGCCCCAGCATTTT. This gives the protein CASSSTYRDQPQHF.

The V gene is TRBV7-2, the J gene TRBJ2-1; D is uncertain. Germline V gene data show CDR1 as SGHTA and CDR2 as FQGNSA. The CDR3 spans 13 residues. V lost 5 bases to trimming and J lost 6 bases, with 11 bases between them. CDR3 residues: CASSAGMSNEQFF. The CDR3 coding sequence is TGTGCCAGCAGCGCCGGTATGTCCAATGAGCAGTTCTTC.

The chain carries TRBV6-5 and TRBJ1-6; the D is unclear. Between the trimmed V and J ends, which lost 4 bases and 12 bases, there was a span of 13 bases. The CDR3 sequence is 13 residues long. The germline CDR1 and CDR2 sequences are MNHEY and SVGAGI. The CDR3 region has the DNA TGTGCCAGCAGTTCCACTATTGGGGAACCCCTCCACTTT. Residues: CASSSTIGEPLHF.

The chain links TRBV5-5 to TRBJ2-7; no clear D. V was trimmed by 0 bases and J by 0 bases, leaving 13 bases between them. The CDR3 has 16 residues. CDR1 SGHKS and CDR2 YYEKEE come from the germline V gene (reference sequence). The CDR3 sequence: CASSLDLGSSSYEQYF. The CDR3 nucleotides are TGTGCCAGCAGCTTGGATCTCGGATCGAGCTCCTACGAGCAGTACTTC.

The genes are TRBV5-4 and TRBJ2-3; 15 bases are shared with TRBD2. Germline values: CDR1 SGHNT, CDR2 YYREEE (reference sequence). The V gene end was trimmed by 3 bases and the J gene end by 0 bases; junction bases not matched to a gene: 2. This CDR3 has 17 amino acids. This CDR3 reads CASSSGLAGGSTDTQYF. The CDR3 DNA reads TGTGCCAGCAGCTCGGGACTAGCGGGGGGAAGCACAGATACGCAGTATTTT.

This clone was found once. The chain carries TRBV10-3 and TRBJ1-1, with D possibly matching TRBD1 (5 bases). The CDR3 contains 11 residues. CDR1 ENHRY and CDR2 SYGVKD come from the germline V gene. Trimming cost V 6 bases and J 7 bases, with 9 bases left between them. CDR3 sequence reads: CAIRGTDEAFF. The CDR3 DNA sequence: TGTGCCATCAGGGGGACGGATGAAGCTTTCTTT.

This clone has a handful of counts. The chain couples TRBV6-5 to TRBJ2-3; the match to TRBD1 covers 9 bases. Germline V lookup: CDR1 MNHEY, CDR2 SVGAGI. The CDR3 loop spans 15 amino acids. V was clipped by 0 bases and J by 3 bases; unmatched bases: 1. CDR3 region: CASSYSGQGTDTQYF. In DNA, the CDR3 is TGTGCCAGCAGTTACTCTGGACAGGGGACAGATACGCAGTATTTT.

This chain links TRBV11-2 with TRBJ1-1; D is perhaps TRBD1 (6 bases). The CDR3 totals 16 residues. Trimming removed 0 bases from V and 7 bases from J, with 18 bases in between. Germline lookup yields CDR1 SGHAT and CDR2 FQNNGV. The chain's CDR3 is CASSLDRTGWGREAFF. The DNA for the CDR3 is TGTGCCAGCAGCTTAGATCGGACGGGCTGGGGGCGTGAAGCTTTCTTT. Using reference TRBV11-2 and TRBJ1-1 for the parts outside the CDR3, the full variable domain is EAGVAQSPRYKIIEKRQSVAFWCNPISGHATLYWYQQILGQGPKLLIQFQNNGVVDDSQLPKDRFSAERLKGVDSTLKIQPAKLEDSAVYLCASSLDRTGWGREAFFGQGTRLTVV.

The chain is built from TRBV18 and TRBJ1-3; D gene unclear. Germline CDR1 reads KGHSH; CDR2 reads LQKENI. Trimming took off 2 bases at V and 0 bases at J, with 11 bases between the two ends. The CDR3 consists of 16 residues. CDR3 nucleotides: TGTGCCAGCTCACCATATGATACCCTCTCTGGAAACACCATATATTTT. Residues: CASSPYDTLSGNTIYF. Filled out from reference TRBV18 and TRBJ1-3, the complete variable domain reads NAGVMQNPRHLVRRRGQEARLRCSPMKGHSHVYWYRQLPEEGLKFMVYLQKENIIDESGMPKERFSAEFPKEGPSILRIQQVVRGDSAAYFCASSPYDTLSGNTIYFGEGSWLTVV.

The rearrangement uses TRBV4-1 and TRBJ2-7; D not resolved. The CDR3 sequence is 13 residues long. Trimming removed 1 base at V and 5 bases at J, with 9 bases between. In germline, CDR1 is MGHRA, CDR2 YSYEKL. CDR3 nucleotide sequence: TGCGCCAGCAGCCAAGGGGCAGGCGACGAGCAGTACTTC. This sequence encodes CASSQGAGDEQYF.

This chain links TRBV14 with TRBJ1-1; 8 positions match TRBD1. The CDR3 has 16 amino acids. Looked up from germline, CDR1 is SGHDN and CDR2 is FVKESK. The ends lost 3 bases at V and 2 bases at J; junction bases unmatched: 8. The CDR3 is CASSQLLGQGNTEAFF. CDR3 sequence (DNA): TGTGCCAGCAGCCAGCTTCTCGGACAGGGTAACACTGAAGCTTTCTTT.

The chain is built from TRBV30 and TRBJ2-7, with a weak D call TRBD1 (5 bases). This CDR3 has 14 amino acids. Deletions cut 7 bases from V and 0 bases from J, with 16 bases between. The germline V gene encodes CDR1 GTSNPN and CDR2 SVGIG (reference sequence). The CDR3, as DNA: TGTGCCTCAGTGTCCAAGGGGCTCTCCTACGAGCAGTACTTC. It codes for CASVSKGLSYEQYF.

The chain is built from TRBV6-4 and TRBJ1-1; D may be TRBD1 (6 bases). The CDR3 is 14 amino acids. Germline CDR1 is MRHNA and CDR2 is SNTAGT. The V end was cut by 11 bases, the J end by 1 base, with 17 bases between. The CDR3 loop reads CACHPGGSNTEAFF. The CDR3 DNA reads TGTGCCTGCCATCCGGGGGGCTCGAACACTGAAGCTTTCTTT.

The chain is built from TRBV5-5 and TRBJ1-3; D remains unclear. V gave up 4 bases and J gave up 0 bases, with 11 bases separating them. This CDR3 contains 15 residues. CDR1 is SGHKS, CDR2 YYEKEE, per germline (reference sequence). This CDR3 is CASSPWVLSGNTIYF. The DNA of the CDR3 is TGTGCCAGCAGCCCCTGGGTCCTCTCTGGAAACACCATATATTTT.